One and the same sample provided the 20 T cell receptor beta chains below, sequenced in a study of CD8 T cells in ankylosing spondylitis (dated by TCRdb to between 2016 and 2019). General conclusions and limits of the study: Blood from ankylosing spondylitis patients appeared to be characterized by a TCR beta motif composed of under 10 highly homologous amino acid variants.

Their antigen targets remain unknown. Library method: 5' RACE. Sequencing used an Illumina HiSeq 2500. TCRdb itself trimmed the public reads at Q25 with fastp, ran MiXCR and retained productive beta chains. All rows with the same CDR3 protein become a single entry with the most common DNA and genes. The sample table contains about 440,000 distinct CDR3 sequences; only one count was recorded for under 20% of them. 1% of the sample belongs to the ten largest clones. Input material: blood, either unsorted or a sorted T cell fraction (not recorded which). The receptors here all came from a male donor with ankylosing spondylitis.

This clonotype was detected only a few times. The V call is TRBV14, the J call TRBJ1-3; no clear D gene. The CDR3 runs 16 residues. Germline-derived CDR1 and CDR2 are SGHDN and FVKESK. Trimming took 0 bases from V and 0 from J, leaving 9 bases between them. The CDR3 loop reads CASSQDWTSSGNTIYF. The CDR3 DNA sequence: TGTGCCAGCAGCCAAGACTGGACTTCCTCTGGAAACACCATATATTTT. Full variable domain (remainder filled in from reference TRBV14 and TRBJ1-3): EAGVTQFPSHSVIEKGQTVTLRCDPISGHDNLYWYRRVMGKEIKFLLHFVKESKQDESGMPNNRFLAERTGGTYSTLKVQPAELEDSGVYFCASSQDWTSSGNTIYFGEGSWLTVV.

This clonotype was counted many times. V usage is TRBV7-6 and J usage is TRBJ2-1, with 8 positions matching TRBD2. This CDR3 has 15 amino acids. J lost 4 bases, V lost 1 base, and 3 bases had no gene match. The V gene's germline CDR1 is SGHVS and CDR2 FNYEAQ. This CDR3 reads CASSLESGRYNEQFF. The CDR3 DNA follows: TGTGCCAGCAGCTTAGAGAGCGGGAGATACAATGAGCAGTTCTTC.

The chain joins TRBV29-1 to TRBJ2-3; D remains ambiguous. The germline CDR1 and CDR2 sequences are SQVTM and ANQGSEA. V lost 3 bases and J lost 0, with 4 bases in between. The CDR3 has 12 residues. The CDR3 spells CSVDKSTDTQYF. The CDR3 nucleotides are TGCAGCGTTGATAAGAGCACAGATACGCAGTATTTT.

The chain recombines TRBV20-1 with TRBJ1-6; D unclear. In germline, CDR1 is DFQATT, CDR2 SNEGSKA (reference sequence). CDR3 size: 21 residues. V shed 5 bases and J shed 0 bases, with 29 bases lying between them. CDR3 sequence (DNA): TGCAGTGCTCCCTCTAAGGAGGGCAGGCGTTCTCTTAGCTCCTATAATTCACCCCTCCACTTT. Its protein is CSAPSKEGRRSLSSYNSPLHF.

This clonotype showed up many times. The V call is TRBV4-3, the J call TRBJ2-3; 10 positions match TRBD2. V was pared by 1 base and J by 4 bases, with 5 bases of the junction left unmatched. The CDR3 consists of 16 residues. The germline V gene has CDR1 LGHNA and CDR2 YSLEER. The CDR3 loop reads CASSQAYLAGADTQYF. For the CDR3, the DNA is TGCGCCAGCAGCCAAGCCTACCTAGCGGGAGCAGATACGCAGTATTTT.

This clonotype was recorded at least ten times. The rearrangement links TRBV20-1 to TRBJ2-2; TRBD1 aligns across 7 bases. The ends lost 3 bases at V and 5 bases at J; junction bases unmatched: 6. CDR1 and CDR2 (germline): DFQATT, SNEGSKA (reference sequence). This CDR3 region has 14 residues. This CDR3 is CSASKNRGTGELFF. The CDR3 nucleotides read TGCAGTGCTAGTAAAAACAGGGGTACCGGGGAGCTGTTTTTT.

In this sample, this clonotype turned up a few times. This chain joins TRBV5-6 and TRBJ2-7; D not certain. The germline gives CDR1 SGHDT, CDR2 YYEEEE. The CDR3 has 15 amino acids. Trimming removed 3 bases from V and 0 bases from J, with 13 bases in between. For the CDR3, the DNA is TGTGCCAGCAGCTCGGGCCACCGCCTCTCCTACGAGCAGTACTTC. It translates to CASSSGHRLSYEQYF. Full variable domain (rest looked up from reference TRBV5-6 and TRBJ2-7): DAGVTQSPTHLIKTRGQQVTLRCSPKSGHDTVSWYQQALGQGPQFIFQYYEEEERQRGNFPDRFSGHQFPNYSSELNVNALLLGDSALYLCASSSGHRLSYEQYFGPGTRLTVT.

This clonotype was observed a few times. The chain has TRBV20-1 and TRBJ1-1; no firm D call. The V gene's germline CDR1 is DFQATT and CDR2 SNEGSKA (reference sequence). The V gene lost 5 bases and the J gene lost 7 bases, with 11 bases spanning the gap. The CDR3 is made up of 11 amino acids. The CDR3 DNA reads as TGCAGTGCTCTCTCCTCAGTTGAAGCTTTCTTT. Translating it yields CSALSSVEAFF.

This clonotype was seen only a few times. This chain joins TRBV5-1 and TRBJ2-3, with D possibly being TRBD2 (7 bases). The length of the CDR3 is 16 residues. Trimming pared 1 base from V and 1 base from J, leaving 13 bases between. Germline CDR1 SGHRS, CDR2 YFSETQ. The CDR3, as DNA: TGCGCCAGCAGCTTGATACCGGGGGGCGGCACAGATACGCAGTATTTT. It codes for CASSLIPGGGTDTQYF.

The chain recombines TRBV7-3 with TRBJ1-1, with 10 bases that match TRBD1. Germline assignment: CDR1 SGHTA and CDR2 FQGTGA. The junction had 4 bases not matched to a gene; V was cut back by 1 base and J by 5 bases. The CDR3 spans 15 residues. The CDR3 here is CASSLSPGQGTEAFF. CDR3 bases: TGTGCCAGCAGCTTAAGCCCGGGACAGGGGACTGAAGCTTTCTTT.

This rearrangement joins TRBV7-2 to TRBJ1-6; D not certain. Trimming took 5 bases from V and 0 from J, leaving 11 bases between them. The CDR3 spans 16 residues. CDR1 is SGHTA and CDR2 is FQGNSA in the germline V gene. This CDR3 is CASSVRLSSYNSPLHF. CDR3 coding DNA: TGTGCCAGCAGCGTACGCCTGAGCTCCTATAATTCACCCCTCCACTTT.

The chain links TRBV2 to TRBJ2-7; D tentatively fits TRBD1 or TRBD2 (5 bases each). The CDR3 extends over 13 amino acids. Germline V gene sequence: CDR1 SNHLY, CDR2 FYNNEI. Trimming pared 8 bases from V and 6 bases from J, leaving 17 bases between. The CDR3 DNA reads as TGTGCCAGCCTCCGGGACGGAGCAACCGAGCAGTACTTC. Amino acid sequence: CASLRDGATEQYF. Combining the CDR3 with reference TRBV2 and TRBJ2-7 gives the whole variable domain EPEVTQTPSHQVTQMGQEVILRCVPISNHLYFYWYRQILGQKVEFLVSFYNNEISEKSEIFDDQFSVERPDGSNFTLKIRSTKLEDSAMYFCASLRDGATEQYFGPGTRLTVT.

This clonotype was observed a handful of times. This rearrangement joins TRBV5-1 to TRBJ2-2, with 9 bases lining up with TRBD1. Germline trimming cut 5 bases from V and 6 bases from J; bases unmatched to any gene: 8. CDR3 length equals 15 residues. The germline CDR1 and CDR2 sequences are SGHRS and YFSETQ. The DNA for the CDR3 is TGCGCCAGCAGGCCCGGGACAGGGTTCCCCGGGGAGCTGTTTTTT. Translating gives CASRPGTGFPGELFF.

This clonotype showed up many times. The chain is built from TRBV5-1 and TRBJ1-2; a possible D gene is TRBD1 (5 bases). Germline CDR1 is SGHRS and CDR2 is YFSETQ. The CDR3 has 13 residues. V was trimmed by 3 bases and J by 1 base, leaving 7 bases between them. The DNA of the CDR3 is TGCGCCAGCAGCTCGACAGATAACTATGGCTACACCTTC. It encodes CASSSTDNYGYTF.

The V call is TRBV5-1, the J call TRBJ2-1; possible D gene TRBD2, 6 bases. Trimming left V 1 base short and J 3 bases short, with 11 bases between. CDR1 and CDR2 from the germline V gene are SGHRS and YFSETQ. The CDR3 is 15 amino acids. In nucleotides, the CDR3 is TGCGCCAGCAGCTTGAGGGCGGGACTCTACAATGAGCAGTTCTTC. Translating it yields CASSLRAGLYNEQFF.

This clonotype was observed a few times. DNA for the CDR3: TGTGCCAGCACGCGGGAGGGCCACGGCGGGGAGCTGTTTTTT. It specifies CASTREGHGGELFF. The chain carries TRBV2 and TRBJ2-2; 9 bases fit TRBD2. Germline trimming cut 7 bases from V and 7 bases from J; bases unmatched to any gene: 7. The CDR3 totals 14 residues. Per the germline V gene, CDR1 is SNHLY and CDR2 is FYNNEI.

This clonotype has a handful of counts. Here the CDR3 DNA reads TGTGCCAGCAGTTCTGGGGACACGAGTAGCAATGAAAAACTGTTTTTT. Amino acid sequence: CASSSGDTSSNEKLFF. The chain uses TRBV27 and TRBJ1-4; weak D call: TRBD1 (6 bases). V shed 4 bases and J shed 5 bases, with 17 bases lying between them. The CDR3 is 16 amino acids. CDR1 and CDR2 (germline): MNHEY, SMNVEV (reference sequence).

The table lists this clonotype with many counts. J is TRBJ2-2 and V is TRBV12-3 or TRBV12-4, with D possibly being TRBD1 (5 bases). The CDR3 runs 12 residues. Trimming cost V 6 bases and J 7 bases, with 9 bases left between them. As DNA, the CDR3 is TGTGCCAGCAGCCAGGGTTTCGGGGAGCTGTTTTTT. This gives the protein CASSQGFGELFF.

CDR3 nucleotides: TGTGCCAGCAGTTTGAGGATAGCCAAAAACATTCAGTACTTC. Translated, it gives CASSLRIAKNIQYF. J is TRBJ2-4 and V is TRBV28; the D is unclear. V was shortened by 3 bases and J by 0 bases, with 6 bases between the two germline ends. There are 14 residues in the CDR3. Germline lookup yields CDR1 MDHEN and CDR2 SYDVKM.

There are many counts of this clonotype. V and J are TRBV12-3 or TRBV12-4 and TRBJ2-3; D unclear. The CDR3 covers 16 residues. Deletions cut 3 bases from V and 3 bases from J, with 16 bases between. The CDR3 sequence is CASSFGLSLETDTQYF. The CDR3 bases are TGTGCCAGCAGTTTCGGCCTTAGCCTCGAAACAGATACGCAGTATTTT.